Listed here is a single T cell receptor beta chain. The antigen is not known. MiXCR, applied by TCRdb to the RT-PCR reads, yields one record per CDR3 protein. The sample has 530,000 or so distinct CDR3 sequences, 11% to 15% seen once. This sample stems from a study of response to subunit inactivated influenza vaccine. Notes on the study in general: The study's authors posited that every seasonal influenza vaccination enlists few new T cells.

Specimen: PBMCs from blood, collected about 13 days after vaccination. The TCR was taken from a middle-aged man who received an inactivated influenza vaccine.

The CDR3 DNA reads as TGTGCCTGGACCCCCAGGGGAAACACCGGGGAGCTGTTTTTT. Translation gives CAWTPRGNTGELFF. V gene TRBV30 combines with J gene TRBJ2-2; TRBD1 might be the D (6 bases). Germline-derived CDR1 and CDR2 are GTSNPN and SVGIG (reference sequence). Trimming cost V 4 bases and J 2 bases, with 11 bases left between them. This CDR3 has 14 amino acids.